This entry lists 6 T cell receptor beta chains sequenced from one sample in a study of T-cell memory formation after mild COVID-19. Via MiXCR, TCRdb re-called the 5' RACE reads, giving one row per CDR3 protein. The sample consists of about 14,000 distinct CDR3 sequences, approximately 19% of them appearing once. The sequenced material came from PBMCs or a T cell subset sorted from them (not recorded which). All receptors come from an adult woman who had mild COVID-19 (a few samples of this study predate the infection). Cell type and time point are not known.

This clonotype was recorded many times. J is TRBJ2-7 and V is TRBV27, with no clear D. V was trimmed by 2 bases and J by 2 bases, leaving 7 bases between them. This CDR3 is built from 13 residues. Germline V lookup: CDR1 MNHEY, CDR2 SMNVEV (reference sequence). CDR3 loop: CASSLDGTYEQYF. In DNA form, the CDR3 reads TGTGCCAGCAGTTTAGACGGAACCTACGAGCAGTACTTC.

The rearrangement uses TRBV20-1 and TRBJ2-3; 10 bases map to TRBD2. This CDR3 spans 18 amino acids. Germline assignment: CDR1 DFQATT and CDR2 SNEGSKA (reference sequence). The V segment lost 3 bases and the J segment 4 bases; nucleotides outside the gene matches: 16. Written as DNA, the CDR3 is TGCAGTGCTAGGGTTGCCCAGCGGGGGGGCCAGTCTGCAGATACGCAGTATTTT. This gives the protein CSARVAQRGGQSADTQYF.

The table lists this clonotype with many counts. The gene calls are TRBV27 and TRBJ2-7, with D perhaps assigned TRBD1 or TRBD2 (5 bases each). From germline, CDR1 is MNHEY and CDR2 SMNVEV (reference sequence). Trimming shortened V by 1 base and J by 0 bases, and 7 bases separated the two germline ends. The CDR3 consists of 14 residues. CDR3 DNA: TGTGCCAGCAGTTTATGGGGGTACTCCTACGAGCAGTACTTC. It encodes CASSLWGYSYEQYF.

The table lists this clonotype with many counts. The genes are TRBV6-6 and TRBJ2-3; 11 nucleotides agree with TRBD2. The CDR3 loop spans 16 amino acids. Germline CDR1 is MNHNY and CDR2 is SVGAGI (reference sequence). V shed 0 bases and J 5 bases; nucleotides not matched to a gene: 4. The CDR3 DNA sequence: TGTGCCAGCAGTTACTCGACTAGCGGGACCCTAGATACGCAGTATTTT. Encoded protein: CASSYSTSGTLDTQYF.

This clonotype was seen at least ten times. The V call is TRBV2, the J call TRBJ1-4, with TRBD1 matching 7 bases. The CDR3 sequence is 19 residues long. Germline values: CDR1 SNHLY, CDR2 FYNNEI. V gave up 6 bases and J gave up 5 bases; unmatched junction bases: 21. The CDR3 region has the DNA TGTGCCAGCAGAAGAATAGGGACAGTGGTGGGCCCTTTAAATGAAAAACTGTTTTTT. It yields the protein CASRRIGTVVGPLNEKLFF. Variable domain in full (rest from reference TRBV2 and TRBJ1-4): EPEVTQTPSHQVTQMGQEVILRCVPISNHLYFYWYRQILGQKVEFLVSFYNNEISEKSEIFDDQFSVERPDGSNFTLKIRSTKLEDSAMYFCASRRIGTVVGPLNEKLFFGSGTQLSVL.

A note on this clonotype: One end of the junction does not line up with germline, which may come from a read error. V usage is TRBV7-9 and J usage is TRBJ2-5; TRBD2 matches 10 bases. Germline V CDR1 and CDR2: SEHNR, FQNEAQ (reference sequence). CDR3 length: 13 residues. The CDR3 nucleotides are TGTGCCAGCAGCGTAGCGGGAGGCGAGACCCAGTACTTC. It specifies CASSVAGGETQYF.